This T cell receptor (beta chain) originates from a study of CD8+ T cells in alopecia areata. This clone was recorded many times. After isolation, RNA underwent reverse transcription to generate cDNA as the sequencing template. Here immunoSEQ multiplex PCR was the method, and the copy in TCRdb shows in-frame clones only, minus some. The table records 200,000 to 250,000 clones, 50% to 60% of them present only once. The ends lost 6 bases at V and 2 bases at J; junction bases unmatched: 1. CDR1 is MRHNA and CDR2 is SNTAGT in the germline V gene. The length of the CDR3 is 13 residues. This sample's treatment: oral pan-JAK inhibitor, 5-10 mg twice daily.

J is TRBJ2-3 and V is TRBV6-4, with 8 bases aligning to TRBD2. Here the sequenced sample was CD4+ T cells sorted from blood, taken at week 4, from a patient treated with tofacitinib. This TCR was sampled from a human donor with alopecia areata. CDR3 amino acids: CASSGGATDTQYF. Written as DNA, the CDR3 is TGTGCCAGCAGCGGGGGGGCCACAGATACGCAGTATTTT.